These 3 T cell receptor beta chains came from one sample sequenced in a study of CD8 T cells in ankylosing spondylitis. Broader study findings: Ankylosing spondylitis blood seemed to carry a telltale TCR beta motif made of seven or eight highly homologous variants.

Their antigens are not known. TCRdb reprocessed the 5' RACE reads with MiXCR, giving one entry per CDR3 protein. The sample lists fewer than 250,000 distinct CDR3 sequences; about 16% were seen once. The specimen was blood, either unsorted or a sorted T cell fraction (not recorded which). Source of these receptors: a male donor with ankylosing spondylitis.

The genes are TRBV5-6 and TRBJ2-1; 10 bases are a match to TRBD1. The CDR3 consists of 15 residues. Germline V gives CDR1 SGHDT, CDR2 YYEEEE. Germline trimming cut 0 bases from V and 8 bases from J; bases unmatched to any gene: 5. CDR3 coding DNA: TGTGCCAGCAGCTTGGCTGGGACAGGGGCCGATGAGCAGTTCTTC. It yields the protein CASSLAGTGADEQFF.

This clonotype was recorded at least ten times. The rearrangement joins TRBV29-1 to TRBJ2-1, with D possibly matching TRBD2 (5 bases). V was pared by 5 bases and J by 9 bases, with 11 bases between. This CDR3 has 11 residues. Per germline, CDR1 SQVTM and CDR2 ANQGSEA. As DNA, the CDR3 is TGCAGCGTTCCCGAGGGTGGTGAGCAGTTCTTC. It translates to CSVPEGGEQFF.

The V and J genes are TRBV29-1 and TRBJ2-2; perhaps D is TRBD1 or TRBD2 (5 bases each). The germline V gene encodes CDR1 SQVTM and CDR2 ANQGSEA. The CDR3 totals 15 residues. Trimming stripped 0 bases from V and 2 bases from J, with 10 bases between. CDR3 in DNA: TGCAGCGTTGAAGACTCCGGGACCAACACCGGGGAGCTGTTTTTT. Translating it yields CSVEDSGTNTGELFF.